The sequence of this TCR beta chain was determined in a study of cytotoxic CD8 clonotypes in ibrutinib-treated CLL. Whole-study results and caveats: An increase in clonality occurred at ibrutinib response, followed by a return toward baseline at progression. Under treatment, the uncommon public clonotypes either contracted or remained stable.

TCR beta libraries used approximately 1.8 micrograms of genomic DNA from cryopreserved PBMCs. Trimming shortened V by 3 bases and J by 5 bases, and 4 bases separated the two germline ends. Germline V gene lookup returns CDR1 KGHSH and CDR2 LQKENI. The CDR3 runs 11 residues. TCRdb's table, derived via immunoSEQ multiplex PCR, lists solely in-frame clones and lacks some. The repertoire holds some 70,000 clones, with about nine tenths as singletons. This clone was seen only once. As yet, its antigen is unknown. The same CDR3 arises from other DNA sequences in this sample as well. This chain joins TRBV18 and TRBJ2-5; D remains unclear. The receptor's source is a human donor with chronic lymphocytic leukemia. The specimen comprised PBMCs, sampled after 12 months of ibrutinib treatment. The CDR3 DNA reads as TGTGCCAGCTCACCCGGGGAGACCCAGTACTTC. Translating gives CASSPGETQYF.